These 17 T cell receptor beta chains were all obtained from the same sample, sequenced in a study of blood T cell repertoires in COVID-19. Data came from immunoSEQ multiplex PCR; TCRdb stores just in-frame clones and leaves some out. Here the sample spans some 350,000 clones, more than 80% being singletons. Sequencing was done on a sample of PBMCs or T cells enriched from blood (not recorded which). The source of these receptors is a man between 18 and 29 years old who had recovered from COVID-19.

The CDR3 region has the DNA TGTGCCAGCAGTCCTCTAGCGGGGGGATCCTACGAGCAGTACTTC. Its protein product is CASSPLAGGSYEQYF. The J gene is TRBJ2-7, the V gene TRBV2, with 11 bases lining up with TRBD2. This CDR3 is 15 amino acids long. Trimming cost V 5 bases and J 1 base; bases outside gene matches: 4. CDR1 and CDR2 from the germline V gene are SNHLY and FYNNEI.

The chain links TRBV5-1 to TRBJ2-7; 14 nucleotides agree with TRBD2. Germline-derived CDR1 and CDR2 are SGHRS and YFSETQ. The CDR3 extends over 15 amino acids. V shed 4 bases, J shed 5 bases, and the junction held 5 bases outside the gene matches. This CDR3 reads CASSGTSGRWNEQYF. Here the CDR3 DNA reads TGCGCCAGCAGCGGGACTAGCGGGAGATGGAACGAGCAGTACTTC.

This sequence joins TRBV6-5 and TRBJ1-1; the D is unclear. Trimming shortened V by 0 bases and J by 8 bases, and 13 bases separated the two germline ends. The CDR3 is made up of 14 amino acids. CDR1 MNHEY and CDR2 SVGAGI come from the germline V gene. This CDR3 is CASSYSYSVKEAFF. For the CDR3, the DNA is TGTGCCAGCAGTTACTCATATAGTGTAAAAGAAGCTTTCTTT.

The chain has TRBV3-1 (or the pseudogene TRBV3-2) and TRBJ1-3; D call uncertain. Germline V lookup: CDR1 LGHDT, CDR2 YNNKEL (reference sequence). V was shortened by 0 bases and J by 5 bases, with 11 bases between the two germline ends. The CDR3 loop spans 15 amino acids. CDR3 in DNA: TGTGCCAGCAGCCAAGATAGCGGAAACCGAAACACCATATATTTT. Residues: CASSQDSGNRNTIYF.

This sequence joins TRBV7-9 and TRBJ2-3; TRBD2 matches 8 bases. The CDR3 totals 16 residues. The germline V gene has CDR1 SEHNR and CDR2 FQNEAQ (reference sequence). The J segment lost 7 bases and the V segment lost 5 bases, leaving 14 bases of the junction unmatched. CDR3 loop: CASSLLTGGAINTQYF. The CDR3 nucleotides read TGTGCCAGCAGCCTACTCACCGGGGGGGCCATAAATACGCAGTATTTT.

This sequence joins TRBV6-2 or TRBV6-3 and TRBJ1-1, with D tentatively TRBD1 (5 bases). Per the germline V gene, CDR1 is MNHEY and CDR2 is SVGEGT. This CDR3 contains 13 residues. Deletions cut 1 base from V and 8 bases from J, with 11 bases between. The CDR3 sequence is CASSYLVRQEAFF. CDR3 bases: TGTGCCAGCAGTTACTTAGTCCGACAGGAAGCTTTCTTT.

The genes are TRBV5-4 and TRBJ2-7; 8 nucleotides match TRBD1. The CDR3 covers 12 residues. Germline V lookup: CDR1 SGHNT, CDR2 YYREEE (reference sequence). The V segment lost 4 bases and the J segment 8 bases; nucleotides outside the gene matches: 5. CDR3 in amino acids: CASSMTGEKQYF. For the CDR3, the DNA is TGTGCCAGCAGCATGACAGGGGAGAAGCAGTACTTC.

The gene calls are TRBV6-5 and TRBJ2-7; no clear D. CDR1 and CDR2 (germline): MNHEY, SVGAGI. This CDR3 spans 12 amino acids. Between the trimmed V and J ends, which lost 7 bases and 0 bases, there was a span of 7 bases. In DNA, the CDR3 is TGTGCCAGCATTTCAAACTCCTACGAGCAGTACTTC. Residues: CASISNSYEQYF.

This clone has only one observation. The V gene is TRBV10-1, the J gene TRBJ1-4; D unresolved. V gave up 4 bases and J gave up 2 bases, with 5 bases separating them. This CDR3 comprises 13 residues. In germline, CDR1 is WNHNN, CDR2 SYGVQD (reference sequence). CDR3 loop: CASSARTNEKLFF. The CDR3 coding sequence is TGCGCCAGCAGTGCTCGGACTAATGAAAAACTGTTTTTT.

CDR3 amino acids: CASGPGQSTTEAFF. In DNA, the CDR3 is TGTGCTAGTGGTCCGGGACAGTCGACCACTGAAGCTTTCTTT. The chain combines TRBV12-5 with TRBJ1-1, with TRBD1 identical over 7 bases. V was pared by 5 bases and J by 4 bases, with 7 bases of the junction left unmatched. The CDR3 has 14 amino acids. Germline V gene lookup returns CDR1 LGHNT and CDR2 FRNRAP.

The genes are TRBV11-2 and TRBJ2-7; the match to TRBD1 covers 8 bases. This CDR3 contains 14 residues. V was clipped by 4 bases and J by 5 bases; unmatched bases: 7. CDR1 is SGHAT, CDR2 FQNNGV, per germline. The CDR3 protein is CASSSRTGWNEQYF. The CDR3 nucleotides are TGTGCCAGCAGCTCGAGGACAGGGTGGAACGAGCAGTACTTC.

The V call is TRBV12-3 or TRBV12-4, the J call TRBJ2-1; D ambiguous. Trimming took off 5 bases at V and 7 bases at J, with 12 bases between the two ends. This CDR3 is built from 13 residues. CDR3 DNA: TGTGCCAGCAGTCCTAGTCGACGGAATGAGCAGTTCTTC. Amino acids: CASSPSRRNEQFF.

The CDR3 DNA sequence: TGTGCCAGCAGCTCGGGACAGGTCGGGACTGAAGCTTTCTTT. Its translation: CASSSGQVGTEAFF. V gene TRBV7-2 combines with J gene TRBJ1-1; 8 nucleotides agree with TRBD1. The CDR3 consists of 14 residues. V was clipped by 4 bases and J by 5 bases; unmatched bases: 6. CDR1 is SGHTA, CDR2 FQGNSA, per germline.

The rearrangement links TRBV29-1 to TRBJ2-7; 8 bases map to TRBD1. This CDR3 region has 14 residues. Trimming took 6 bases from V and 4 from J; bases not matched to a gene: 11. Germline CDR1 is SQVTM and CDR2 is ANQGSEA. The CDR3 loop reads CSVIRTGKGYEQYF. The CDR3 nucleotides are TGCAGCGTGATCCGGACAGGGAAAGGGTACGAGCAGTACTTC.

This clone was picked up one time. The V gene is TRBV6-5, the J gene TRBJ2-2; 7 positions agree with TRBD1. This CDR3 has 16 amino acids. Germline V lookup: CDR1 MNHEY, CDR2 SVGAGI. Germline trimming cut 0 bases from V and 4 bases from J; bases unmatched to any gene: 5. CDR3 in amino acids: CASSYSRTGITGELFF. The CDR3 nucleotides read TGTGCCAGCAGTTACTCCCGGACAGGTATCACCGGGGAGCTGTTTTTT.

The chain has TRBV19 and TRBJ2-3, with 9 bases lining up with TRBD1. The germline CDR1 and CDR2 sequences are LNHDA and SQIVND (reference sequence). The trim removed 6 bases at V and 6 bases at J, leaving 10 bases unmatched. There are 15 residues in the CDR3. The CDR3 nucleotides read TGTGCCAGTAGAATTCCGGGACAGGGAGCCGATACGCAGTATTTT. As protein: CASRIPGQGADTQYF.

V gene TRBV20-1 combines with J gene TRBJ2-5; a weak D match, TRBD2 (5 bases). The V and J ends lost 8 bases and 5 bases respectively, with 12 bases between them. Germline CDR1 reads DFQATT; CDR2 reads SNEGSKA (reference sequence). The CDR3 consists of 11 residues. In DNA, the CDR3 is TGCAGTCCTATGGGCGGGGAGACCCAGTACTTC. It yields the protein CSPMGGETQYF.